This T cell receptor (beta chain) originates from a study of blood T cell repertoires in COVID-19. The CDR3 consists of 15 residues. V was cut by 6 bases and J by 1 base, with 15 bases left in between. Germline CDR1 reads MNHEY; CDR2 reads SVGAGI. Using immunoSEQ multiplex PCR, the repertoire was profiled, and TCRdb retains in-frame clones only, with some absent. This table holds approximately 200,000 clones, roughly 82% found once. The source material was PBMCs or T cells enriched from blood (not recorded which). The J gene is TRBJ2-5, the V gene TRBV6-5, with a possible D match to TRBD2 (6 bases). This clonotype originated in a man in his forties who had recovered from COVID-19. The CDR3 DNA reads TGTGCCAGCAGCCCCTGGGGTAGCGGCCAAGAGACCCAGTACTTC. Protein sequence: CASSPWGSGQETQYF.